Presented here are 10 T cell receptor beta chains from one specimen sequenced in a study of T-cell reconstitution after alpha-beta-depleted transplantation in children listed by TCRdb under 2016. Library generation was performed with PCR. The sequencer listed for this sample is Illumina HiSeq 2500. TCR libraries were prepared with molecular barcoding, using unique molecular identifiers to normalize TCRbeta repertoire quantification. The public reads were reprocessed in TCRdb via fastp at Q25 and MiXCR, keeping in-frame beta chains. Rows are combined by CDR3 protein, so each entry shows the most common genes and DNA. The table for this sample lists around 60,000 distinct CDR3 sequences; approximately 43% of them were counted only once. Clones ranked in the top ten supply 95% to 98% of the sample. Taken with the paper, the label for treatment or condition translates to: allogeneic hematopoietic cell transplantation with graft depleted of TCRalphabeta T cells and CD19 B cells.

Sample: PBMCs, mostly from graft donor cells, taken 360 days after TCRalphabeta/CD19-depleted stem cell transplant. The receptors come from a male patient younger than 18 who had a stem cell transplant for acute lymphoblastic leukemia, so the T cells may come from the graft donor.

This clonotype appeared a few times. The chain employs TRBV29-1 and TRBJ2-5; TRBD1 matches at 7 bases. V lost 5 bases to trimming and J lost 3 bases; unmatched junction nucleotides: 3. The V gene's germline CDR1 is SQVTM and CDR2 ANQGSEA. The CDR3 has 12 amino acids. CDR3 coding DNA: TGCAGCGTTAAAACAGGGGAAGAGACCCAGTACTTC. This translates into CSVKTGEETQYF.

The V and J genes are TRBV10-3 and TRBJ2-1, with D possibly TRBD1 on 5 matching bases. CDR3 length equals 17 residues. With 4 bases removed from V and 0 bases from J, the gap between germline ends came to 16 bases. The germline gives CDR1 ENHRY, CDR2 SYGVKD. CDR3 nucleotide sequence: TGTGCCATCAGTGGGGTGACAGTGAAAAGCTCCTACAATGAGCAGTTCTTC. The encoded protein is CAISGVTVKSSYNEQFF.

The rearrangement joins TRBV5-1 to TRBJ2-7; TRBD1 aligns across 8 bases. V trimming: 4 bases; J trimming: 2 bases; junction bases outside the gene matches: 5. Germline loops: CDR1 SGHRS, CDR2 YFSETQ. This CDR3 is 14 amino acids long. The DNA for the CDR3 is TGCGCCAGCAGCGATGGGGGACAGGCCTACGAGCAGTACTTC. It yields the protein CASSDGGQAYEQYF.

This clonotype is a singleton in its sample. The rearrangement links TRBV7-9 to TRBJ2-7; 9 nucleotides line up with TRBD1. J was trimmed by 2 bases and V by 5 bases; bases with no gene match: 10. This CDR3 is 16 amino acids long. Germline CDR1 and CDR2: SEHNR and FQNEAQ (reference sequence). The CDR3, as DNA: TGTGCCAGCAGCCTTACAGGGGGCAATAGTACCTACGAGCAGTACTTC. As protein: CASSLTGGNSTYEQYF.

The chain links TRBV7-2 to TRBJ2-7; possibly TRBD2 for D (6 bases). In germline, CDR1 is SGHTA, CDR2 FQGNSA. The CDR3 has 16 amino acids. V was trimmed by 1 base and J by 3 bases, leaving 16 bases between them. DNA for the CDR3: TGTGCCAGCAGCTTAGGGCCGGGAGACCTCGTCTACGAGCAGTACTTC. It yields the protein CASSLGPGDLVYEQYF.

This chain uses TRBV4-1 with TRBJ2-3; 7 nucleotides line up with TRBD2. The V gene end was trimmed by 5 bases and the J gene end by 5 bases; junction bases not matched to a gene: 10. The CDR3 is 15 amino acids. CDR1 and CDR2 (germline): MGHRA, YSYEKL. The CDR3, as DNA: TGCGCCAGCAGCAGAAGGGCGGGAGCAGGAGATACGCAGTATTTT. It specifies CASSRRAGAGDTQYF.

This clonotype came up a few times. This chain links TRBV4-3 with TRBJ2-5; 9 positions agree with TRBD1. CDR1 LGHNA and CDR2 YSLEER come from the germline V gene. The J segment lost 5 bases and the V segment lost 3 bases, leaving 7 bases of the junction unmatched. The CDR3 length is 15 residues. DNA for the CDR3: TGCGCCAGCAGCCAGGGACAGGGACCTGGTGAGACCCAGTACTTC. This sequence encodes CASSQGQGPGETQYF.

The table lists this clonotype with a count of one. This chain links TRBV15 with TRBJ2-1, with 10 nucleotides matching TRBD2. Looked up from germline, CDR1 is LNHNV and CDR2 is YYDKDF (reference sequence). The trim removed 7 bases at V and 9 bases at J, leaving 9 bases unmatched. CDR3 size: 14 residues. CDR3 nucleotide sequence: TGTGCCACCATACAGCTAGCGGGAGTTTGTGAGCAGTTCTTC. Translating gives CATIQLAGVCEQFF.

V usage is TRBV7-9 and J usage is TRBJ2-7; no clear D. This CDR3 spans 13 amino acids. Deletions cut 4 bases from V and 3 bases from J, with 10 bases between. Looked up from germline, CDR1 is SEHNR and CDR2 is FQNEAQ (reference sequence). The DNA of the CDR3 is TGTGCCAGCAGCTCCCCCCTTTACTACGAGCAGTACTTC. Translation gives CASSSPLYYEQYF. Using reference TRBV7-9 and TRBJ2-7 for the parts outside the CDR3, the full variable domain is DTGVSQNPRHKITKRGQNVTFRCDPISEHNRLYWYRQTLGQGPEFLTYFQNEAQLEKSRLLSDRFSAERPKGSFSTLEIQRTEQGDSAMYLCASSSPLYYEQYFGPGTRLTVT.

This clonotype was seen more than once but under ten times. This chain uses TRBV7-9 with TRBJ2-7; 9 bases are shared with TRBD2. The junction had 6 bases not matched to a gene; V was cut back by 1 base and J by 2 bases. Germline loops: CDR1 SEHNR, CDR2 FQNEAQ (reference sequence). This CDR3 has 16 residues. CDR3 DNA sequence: TGTGCCAGCAGCTTAGGGGTTAGCGGGAGTACCTACGAGCAGTACTTC. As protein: CASSLGVSGSTYEQYF.